This TCR beta chain was documented in a study of cytomegalovirus exposure and HLA in healthy donors (dated by TCRdb to the late 2010s). With regard to the full study: According to a later analysis, one platform produced both the 110 or so validation repertoires and the 666 repertoires of the first cohort. The study was designed to test whether signatures of past pathogen exposure could be identified by cataloging public T cell receptors. A separate validation cohort of approximately 120 different subjects was used in addition to the roughly 670-subject first cohort. High-throughput TCR immunosequencing, statistical association of individual TCRs with disease status, and machine learning were combined to predict cytomegalovirus infection status. Points the paper makes about the study in general: The study listed around 160 TCR beta chains as associated with cytomegalovirus. The authors suggested that the approach could potentially be extended to other disease states and immunological phenotypes. In both the original and validation cohorts, the classifier was reported to diagnose cytomegalovirus status with high specificity and sensitivity. While some public TCRs were present in many individuals, most TCR sequences turned up only very rarely across donors. In vitro tests confirmed that a few of the cytomegalovirus-associated TCR beta chains recognize cytomegalovirus antigens. Of the cluster scores, about 94% were above 0 in a later analysis, which found that TCRs clustered in the first cohort also tended to co-occur in the 120 validation repertoires. A later analysis had no HLA typing for the validation cohort, so co-occurrence there was scored across all 130 or so repertoires.

For CDR1 and CDR2, the germline V gene lists MGHRA and YSYEKL. The CDR3 starts with the cysteine, ends with the phenylalanine, and has 17 residues. Only the CDR3 DNA is retained, 51 bases long and in frame from the first base. V has 3 bases trimmed and J has 2 bases trimmed; junction bases matching no gene number 8. Library preparation was by the immunoSEQ multiplex PCR assay. Per the original workflow: To diagnose cytomegalovirus status from the catalog of TCR beta chain sequences, a statistical classification framework was built. TCRdb re-hosts the immuneACCESS table, in-frame sequences only. Its copies lack some clones; in the studies checked, an unresolved V gene accounts for under half of them, and the cause for the rest is not known. Clone size and V and J calls were adopted from that table, with D and trimming inferred from the DNA. In all, the sample holds over 150,000 clones, and roughly nine tenths of those were seen once. Over 2.5% of the sample belongs to the ten largest clones.

As to this clone: What antigen it recognizes has not been identified. No per-base quality is available; no much larger clone lies one base away.

Donors formed part of the validation cohort, which comprised about 120 subjects and was distinct from the first cohort of several hundred subjects. Sequencing was done on a sample of PBMCs. This receptor was obtained from a woman aged 18-30 years in good health and CMV-seropositive. This chain is built from TRBV4-1 and TRBJ2-5, with TRBD2 matching 11 junction bases. The CDR3 loop reads CASSQSPLAGGQETQYF. The nucleotides are TGCGCCAGCAGCCAGAGCCCTTTAGCGGGGGGGCAAGAGACCCAGTACTTC.